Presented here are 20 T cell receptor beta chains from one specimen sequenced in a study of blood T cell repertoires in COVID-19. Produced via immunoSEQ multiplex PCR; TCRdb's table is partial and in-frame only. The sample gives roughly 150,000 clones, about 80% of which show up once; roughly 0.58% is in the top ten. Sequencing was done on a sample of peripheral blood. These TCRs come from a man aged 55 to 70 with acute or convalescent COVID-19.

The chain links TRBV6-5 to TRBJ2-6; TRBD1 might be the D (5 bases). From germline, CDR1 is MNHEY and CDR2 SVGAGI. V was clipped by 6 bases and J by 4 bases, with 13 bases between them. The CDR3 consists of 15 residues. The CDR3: CASSVGRQGANVLTF. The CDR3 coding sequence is TGTGCCAGCAGCGTAGGCCGACAGGGGGCCAACGTCCTGACTTTC.

DNA for the CDR3: TGTGCCAGCTCACAGGGGACAGGGGGGCTCACTGAAGCTTTCTTT. Translated: CASSQGTGGLTEAFF. This sequence joins TRBV18 and TRBJ1-1; 11 positions match TRBD1. V lost 4 bases to trimming and J lost 4 bases; unmatched junction nucleotides: 5. CDR3 length: 15 amino acids. Germline V gene lookup returns CDR1 KGHSH and CDR2 LQKENI.

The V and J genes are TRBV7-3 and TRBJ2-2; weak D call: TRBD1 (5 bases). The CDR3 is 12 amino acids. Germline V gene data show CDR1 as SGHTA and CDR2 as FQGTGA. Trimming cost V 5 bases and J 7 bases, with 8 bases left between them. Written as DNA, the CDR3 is TGTGCCAGCAGCCCCCAGGGCGGGGAGCTGTTTTTT. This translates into CASSPQGGELFF.

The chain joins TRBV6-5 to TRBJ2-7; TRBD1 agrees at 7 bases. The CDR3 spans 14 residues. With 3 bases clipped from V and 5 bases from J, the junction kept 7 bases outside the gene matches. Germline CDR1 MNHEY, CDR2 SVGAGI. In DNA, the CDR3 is TGTGCCAGCAGTTATCCAGACAGGGCCCACGAGCAGTACTTC. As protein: CASSYPDRAHEQYF.

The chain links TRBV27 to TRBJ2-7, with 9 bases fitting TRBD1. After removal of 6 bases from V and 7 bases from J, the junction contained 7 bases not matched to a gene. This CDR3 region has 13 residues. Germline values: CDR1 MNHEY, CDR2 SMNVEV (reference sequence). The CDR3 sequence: CASSRDRVREQYF. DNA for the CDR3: TGTGCCAGCAGCCGGGACAGGGTGAGGGAGCAGTACTTC.

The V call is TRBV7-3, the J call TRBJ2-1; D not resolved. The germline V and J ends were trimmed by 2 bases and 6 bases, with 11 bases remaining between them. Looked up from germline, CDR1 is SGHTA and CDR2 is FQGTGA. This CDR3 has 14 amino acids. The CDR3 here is CASSLVAGPNEQFF. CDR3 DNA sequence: TGTGCCAGCAGCTTAGTGGCAGGCCCCAATGAGCAGTTCTTC.

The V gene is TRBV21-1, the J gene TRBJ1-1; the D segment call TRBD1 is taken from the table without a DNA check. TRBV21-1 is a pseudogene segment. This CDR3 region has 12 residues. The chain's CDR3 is CASATGWTEAFF. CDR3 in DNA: TGTGCCAGCGCAACAGGGTGGACTGAAGCTTTCTTT.

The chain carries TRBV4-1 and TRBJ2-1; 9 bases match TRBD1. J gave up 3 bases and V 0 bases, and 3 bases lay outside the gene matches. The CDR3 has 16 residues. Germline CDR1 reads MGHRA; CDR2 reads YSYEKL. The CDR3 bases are TGCGCCAGCAGCCAAGAGGCGACAGGGGGCTACAATGAGCAGTTCTTC. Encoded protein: CASSQEATGGYNEQFF.

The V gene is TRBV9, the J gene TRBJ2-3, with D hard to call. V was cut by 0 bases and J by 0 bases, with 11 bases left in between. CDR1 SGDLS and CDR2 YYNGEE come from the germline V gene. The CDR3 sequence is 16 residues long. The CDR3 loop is CASSVAGRTSTDTQYF. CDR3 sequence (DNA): TGTGCCAGCAGCGTAGCAGGTAGAACTAGCACAGATACGCAGTATTTT.

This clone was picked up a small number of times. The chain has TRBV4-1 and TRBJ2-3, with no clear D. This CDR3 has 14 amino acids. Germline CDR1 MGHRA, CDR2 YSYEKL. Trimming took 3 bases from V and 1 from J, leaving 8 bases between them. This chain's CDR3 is CASSHEAGTDTQYF. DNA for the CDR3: TGCGCCAGCAGCCATGAGGCGGGCACAGATACGCAGTATTTT.

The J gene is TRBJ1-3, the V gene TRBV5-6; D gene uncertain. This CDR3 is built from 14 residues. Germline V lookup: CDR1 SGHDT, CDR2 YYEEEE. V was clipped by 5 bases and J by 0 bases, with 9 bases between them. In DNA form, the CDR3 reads TGTGCCAGCAGAGCAGGATTCTCTGGAAACACCATATATTTT. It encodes CASRAGFSGNTIYF.

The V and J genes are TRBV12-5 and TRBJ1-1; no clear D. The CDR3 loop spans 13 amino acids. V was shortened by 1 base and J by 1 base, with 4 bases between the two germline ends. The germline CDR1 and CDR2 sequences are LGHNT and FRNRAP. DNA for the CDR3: TGTGCTAGTGGTTTGGCTTCGAACACTGAAGCTTTCTTT. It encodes CASGLASNTEAFF.

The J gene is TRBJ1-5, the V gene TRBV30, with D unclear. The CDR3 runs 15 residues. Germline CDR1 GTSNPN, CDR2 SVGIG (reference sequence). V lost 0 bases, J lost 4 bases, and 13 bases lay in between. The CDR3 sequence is CAWSVPPGGNQPQHF. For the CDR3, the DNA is TGTGCCTGGAGTGTCCCTCCGGGAGGTAATCAGCCCCAGCATTTT.

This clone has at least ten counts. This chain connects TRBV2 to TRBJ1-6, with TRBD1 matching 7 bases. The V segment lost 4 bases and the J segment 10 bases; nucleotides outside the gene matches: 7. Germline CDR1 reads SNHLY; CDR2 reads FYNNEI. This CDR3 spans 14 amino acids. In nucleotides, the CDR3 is TGTGCCAGCAGTGGGTCCCAGGGGGGCTCACCCCTCCACTTT. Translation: CASSGSQGGSPLHF.

CDR3 nucleotide sequence: TGTGCCAGCTCCCCCCAGGGAATGCATACGCAGTATTTT. Protein sequence: CASSPQGMHTQYF. The chain combines TRBV7-2 with TRBJ2-3; D perhaps matches TRBD1 (5 bases). CDR1 and CDR2 (germline): SGHTA, FQGNSA. Trimming removed 8 bases at V and 7 bases at J, with 16 bases between. This CDR3 spans 13 amino acids.

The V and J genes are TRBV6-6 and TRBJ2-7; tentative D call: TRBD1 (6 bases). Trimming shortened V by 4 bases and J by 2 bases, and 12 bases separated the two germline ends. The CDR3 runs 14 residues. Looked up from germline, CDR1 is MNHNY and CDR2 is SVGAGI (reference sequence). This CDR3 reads CASSFFQGPYEQYF. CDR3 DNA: TGTGCCAGCAGTTTTTTTCAGGGGCCCTACGAGCAGTACTTC.

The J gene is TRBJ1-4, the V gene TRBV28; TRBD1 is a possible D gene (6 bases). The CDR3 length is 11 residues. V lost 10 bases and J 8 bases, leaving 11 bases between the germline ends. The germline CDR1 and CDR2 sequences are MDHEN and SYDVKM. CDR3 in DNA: TGTGCCACGACAACAGGGGAAAAACTGTTTTTT. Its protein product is CATTTGEKLFF.

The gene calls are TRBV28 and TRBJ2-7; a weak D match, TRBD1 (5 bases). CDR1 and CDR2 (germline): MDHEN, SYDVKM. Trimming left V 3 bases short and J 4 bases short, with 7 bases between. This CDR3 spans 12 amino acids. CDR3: CASSLGRYEQYF. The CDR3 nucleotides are TGTGCCAGCAGTTTGGGGCGGTACGAGCAGTACTTC.

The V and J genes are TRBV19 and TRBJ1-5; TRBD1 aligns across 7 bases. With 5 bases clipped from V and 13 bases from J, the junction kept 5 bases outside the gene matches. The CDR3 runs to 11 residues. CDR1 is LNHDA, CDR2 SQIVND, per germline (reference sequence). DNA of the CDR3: TGTGCCAGTAGTTGGAGGGACAGACAGCATTTT. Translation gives CASSWRDRQHF.

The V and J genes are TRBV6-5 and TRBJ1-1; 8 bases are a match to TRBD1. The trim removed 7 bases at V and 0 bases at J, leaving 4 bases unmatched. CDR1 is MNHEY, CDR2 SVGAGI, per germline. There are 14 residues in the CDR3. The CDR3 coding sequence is TGTGCCAGCAAGACAGGGGCATTGAACACTGAAGCTTTCTTT. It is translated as CASKTGALNTEAFF.